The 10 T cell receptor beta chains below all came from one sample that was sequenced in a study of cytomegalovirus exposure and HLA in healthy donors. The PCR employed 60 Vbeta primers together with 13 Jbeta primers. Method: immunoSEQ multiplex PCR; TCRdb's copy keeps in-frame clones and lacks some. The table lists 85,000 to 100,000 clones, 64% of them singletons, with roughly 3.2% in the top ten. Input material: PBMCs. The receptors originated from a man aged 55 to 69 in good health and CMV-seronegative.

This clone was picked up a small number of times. The CDR3 nucleotides are TGTGCCAGCAGTGAAGGGGGGGACTACTCCTCCTACGAGCAGTACTTC. This encodes CASSEGGDYSSYEQYF. The chain joins TRBV25-1 to TRBJ2-7; TRBD2 matches 7 bases. The CDR3 contains 16 residues. The junction had 7 bases not matched to a gene; V was cut back by 2 bases and J by 0 bases. Looked up from germline, CDR1 is MGHDK and CDR2 is SYGVNS.

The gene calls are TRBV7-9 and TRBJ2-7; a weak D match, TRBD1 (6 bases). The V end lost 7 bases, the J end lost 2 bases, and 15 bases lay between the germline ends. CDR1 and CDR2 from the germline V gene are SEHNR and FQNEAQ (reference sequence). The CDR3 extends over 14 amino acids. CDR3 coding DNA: TGTGCCAGCACCCCGCCGGGACAAGCCTACGAGCAGTACTTC. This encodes CASTPPGQAYEQYF.

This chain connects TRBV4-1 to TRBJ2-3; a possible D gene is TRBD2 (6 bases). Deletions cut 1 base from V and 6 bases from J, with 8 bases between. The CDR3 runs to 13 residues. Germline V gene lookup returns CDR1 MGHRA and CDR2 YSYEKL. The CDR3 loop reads CASSQGGVDTQYF. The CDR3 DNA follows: TGCGCCAGCAGCCAAGGGGGGGTGGATACGCAGTATTTT.

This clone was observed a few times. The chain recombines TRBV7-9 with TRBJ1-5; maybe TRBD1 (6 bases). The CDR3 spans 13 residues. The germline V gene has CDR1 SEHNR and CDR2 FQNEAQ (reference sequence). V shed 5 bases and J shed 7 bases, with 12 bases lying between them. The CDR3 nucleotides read TGTGCCAGCAGCCTTACAGGGTTACAGCCCCAGCATTTT. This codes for CASSLTGLQPQHF.

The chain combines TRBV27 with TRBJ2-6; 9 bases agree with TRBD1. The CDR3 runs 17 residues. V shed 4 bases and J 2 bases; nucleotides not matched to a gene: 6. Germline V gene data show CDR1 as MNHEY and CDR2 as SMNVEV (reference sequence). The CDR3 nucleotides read TGTGCCAGCAGTTCGGTACAGGGGGCGACTGGGGCCAACGTCCTGACTTTC. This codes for CASSSVQGATGANVLTF.

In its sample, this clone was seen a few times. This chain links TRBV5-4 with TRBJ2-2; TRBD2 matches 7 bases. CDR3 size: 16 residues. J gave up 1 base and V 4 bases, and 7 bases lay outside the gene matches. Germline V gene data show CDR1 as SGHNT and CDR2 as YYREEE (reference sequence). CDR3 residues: CASSPGLKKNTGELFF. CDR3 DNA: TGTGCCAGCAGCCCGGGACTAAAGAAGAACACCGGGGAGCTGTTTTTT.

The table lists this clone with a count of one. This CDR3 reads CASSLAGDFTYNEQFF. In DNA form, the CDR3 reads TGTGCCAGCAGCTTAGCGGGCGATTTCACCTACAATGAGCAGTTCTTC. This chain uses TRBV7-8 with TRBJ2-1; D ambiguous. The V end lost 0 bases, the J end lost 2 bases, and 11 bases lay between the germline ends. This CDR3 has 16 residues. Germline CDR1 SGHVS, CDR2 FQNEAQ.

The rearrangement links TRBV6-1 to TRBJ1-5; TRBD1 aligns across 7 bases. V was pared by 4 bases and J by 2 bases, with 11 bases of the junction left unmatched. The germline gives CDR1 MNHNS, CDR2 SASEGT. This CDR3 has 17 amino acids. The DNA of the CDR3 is TGTGCCAGCAGTGCCCCCTACAGGGGTAGTGGCAATCAGCCCCAGCATTTT. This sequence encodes CASSAPYRGSGNQPQHF.

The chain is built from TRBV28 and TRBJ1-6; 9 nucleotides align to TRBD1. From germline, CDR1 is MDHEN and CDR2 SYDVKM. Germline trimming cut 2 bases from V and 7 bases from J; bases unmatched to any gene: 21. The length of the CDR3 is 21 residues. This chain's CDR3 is CASSLVLSVFGTGKMNSPLHF. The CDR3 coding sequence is TGTGCCAGCAGTTTAGTGTTAAGCGTGTTTGGGACAGGGAAAATGAATTCACCCCTCCACTTT.

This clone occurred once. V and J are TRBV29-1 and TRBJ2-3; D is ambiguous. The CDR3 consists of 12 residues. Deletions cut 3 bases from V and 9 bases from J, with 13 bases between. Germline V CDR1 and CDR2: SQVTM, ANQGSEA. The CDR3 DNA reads TGCAGCGTTGATATTATAGTTGCCACGCAGTATTTT. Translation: CSVDIIVATQYF.